A single sample is the source of the 20 T cell receptor beta chains below, sequenced in a study of early T cells in non-severe SARS-CoV-2 infection. Each CDR3 protein is one row after TCRdb ran MiXCR on the 5' RACE reads. This sample has just over 80,000 distinct CDR3 sequences, with around 15% found just once. The source material was whole blood. These receptors came from an adult who was a healthcare worker with PCR-confirmed SARS-CoV-2 infection or an uninfected control (not recorded which).

This clonotype occurred many times. This chain uses TRBV2 with TRBJ1-1; D is unresolved. The CDR3 has 15 residues. V was shortened by 4 bases and J by 0 bases, with 12 bases between the two germline ends. Germline V gene sequence: CDR1 SNHLY, CDR2 FYNNEI. CDR3 region: CASSADSQLNTEAFF. As DNA, the CDR3 is TGTGCCAGCAGTGCCGACTCACAGTTGAACACTGAAGCTTTCTTT.

This clonotype has ten or more counts. This chain links TRBV27 with TRBJ1-1; a possible D gene is TRBD1 (5 bases). This CDR3 is built from 17 residues. Germline V gene data show CDR1 as MNHEY and CDR2 as SMNVEV (reference sequence). V dropped 0 bases and J dropped 1 base, with 15 bases sitting between them. The CDR3 nucleotides are TGTGCCAGCAGTTTATCCGGACATCAGACAGAGAACACTGAAGCTTTCTTT. Residues: CASSLSGHQTENTEAFF.

This clonotype was seen only a few times. This rearrangement joins TRBV20-1 to TRBJ2-3; 12 bases match TRBD2. This CDR3 contains 16 residues. Germline lookup yields CDR1 DFQATT and CDR2 SNEGSKA (reference sequence). The trim removed 0 bases at V and 2 bases at J, leaving 3 bases unmatched. The CDR3, as DNA: TGCAGTGCTAGAGACCTAGCGGGGGGGGACACAGATACGCAGTATTTT. It yields the protein CSARDLAGGDTDTQYF.

The chain employs TRBV7-9 and TRBJ2-7; the D gene is possibly TRBD1 (5 bases). The CDR3 consists of 15 residues. Trimming stripped 3 bases from V and 5 bases from J, with 17 bases between. Germline V gene sequence: CDR1 SEHNR, CDR2 FQNEAQ (reference sequence). The CDR3 region has the DNA TGTGCCAGCAGCTTCCTCCAGGGTTCAAGGAACGAGCAGTACTTC. Translation gives CASSFLQGSRNEQYF. The full variable domain, rest sourced from reference TRBV7-9 and TRBJ2-7, is DTGVSQNPRHKITKRGQNVTFRCDPISEHNRLYWYRQTLGQGPEFLTYFQNEAQLEKSRLLSDRFSAERPKGSFSTLEIQRTEQGDSAMYLCASSFLQGSRNEQYFGPGTRLTVT.

V is TRBV9 and J is TRBJ2-7; 8 bases fit TRBD1. Trimming took 4 bases from V and 0 from J; bases not matched to a gene: 6. The CDR3 runs 15 residues. CDR1 is SGDLS and CDR2 is YYNGEE in the germline V gene. The CDR3 coding sequence is TGTGCCAGCAGCTTCGGACAGGGCCCCTCCTACGAGCAGTACTTC. This translates into CASSFGQGPSYEQYF.

This clonotype was seen ten or more times. V and J are TRBV12-3 or TRBV12-4 and TRBJ2-7; 8 bases line up with TRBD2. The CDR3 is 16 amino acids. The V and J ends lost 0 bases and 3 bases, in that order; junction bases with no gene match: 7. The CDR3 DNA follows: TGTGCCAGCAGTTTAGCGATCGCGGGGGGCGGCTACGAGCAGTACTTC. It is translated as CASSLAIAGGGYEQYF.

This clonotype was counted ten times or more. The chain uses TRBV5-1 and TRBJ2-3; 9 bases line up with TRBD2. The V segment lost 6 bases and the J segment 2 bases; nucleotides outside the gene matches: 7. CDR1 is SGHRS and CDR2 is YFSETQ in the germline V gene. CDR3 length: 15 amino acids. CDR3 residues: CASTGLAGSTDTQYF. The CDR3 nucleotides are TGCGCCAGCACAGGCCTAGCGGGGTCCACAGATACGCAGTATTTT.

The rearrangement joins TRBV29-1 to TRBJ2-1; D is tentatively TRBD1 or TRBD2 (5 bases each). The V and J ends lost 7 bases and 6 bases respectively, with 22 bases between them. The CDR3 is made up of 15 amino acids. Germline CDR1 SQVTM, CDR2 ANQGSEA. The CDR3 bases are TGCAGCGCCGGGGACGGCTTCCTGGGGATCAATGAGCAGTTCTTC. Translating gives CSAGDGFLGINEQFF.

This clonotype was counted a few times. The CDR3 nucleotides read TGTGCCAGCAGCTCTTTTGGTGAGCAGTTCTTC. This encodes CASSSFGEQFF. The chain is built from TRBV7-9 and TRBJ2-1; D is unresolved. The V end lost 4 bases, the J end lost 9 bases, and 7 bases lay between the germline ends. This CDR3 is built from 11 residues. Germline CDR1 reads SEHNR; CDR2 reads FQNEAQ (reference sequence).

This clonotype occurred a few times. The CDR3 loop is CASRTRRAANTGELFF. CDR3 DNA: TGTGCCAGCAGAACCCGACGGGCCGCGAACACCGGGGAGCTGTTTTTT. The chain combines TRBV18 with TRBJ2-2; D remains unclear. The V and J ends lost 8 bases and 0 bases respectively, with 16 bases between them. The length of the CDR3 is 16 residues. CDR1 KGHSH and CDR2 LQKENI come from the germline V gene.

This clonotype was seen repeatedly, ten times or more. The genes are TRBV6-5 and TRBJ2-2; D gene uncertain. The CDR3 is 14 amino acids. The germline V gene has CDR1 MNHEY and CDR2 SVGAGI. The V and J ends lost 4 bases and 5 bases respectively, with 11 bases between them. Here the CDR3 reads CASSSRVSTGELFF. In DNA form, the CDR3 reads TGTGCCAGCAGTTCTCGGGTCTCTACCGGGGAGCTGTTTTTT.

V is TRBV5-1 and J is TRBJ2-3; TRBD1 is a possible D gene (6 bases). V was pared by 7 bases and J by 1 base, with 19 bases between. Germline V gene sequence: CDR1 SGHRS, CDR2 YFSETQ. This CDR3 is 16 amino acids long. The chain's CDR3 is CASPGHGLRRTDTQYF. The CDR3, as DNA: TGCGCCAGCCCGGGACACGGACTGAGGCGCACAGATACGCAGTATTTT.

In its sample, this clonotype was seen a few times. The genes are TRBV7-2 and TRBJ1-1, with D perhaps TRBD1 (5 bases). CDR1 is SGHTA and CDR2 is FQGNSA in the germline V gene. Trimming shortened V by 5 bases and J by 0 bases, and 7 bases separated the two germline ends. This CDR3 is 13 amino acids long. The CDR3 sequence: CASSRGLNTEAFF. In nucleotides, the CDR3 is TGTGCCAGCAGCAGGGGCTTGAACACTGAAGCTTTCTTT.

This rearrangement joins TRBV20-1 to TRBJ2-3, with D perhaps TRBD1 (5 bases). Deletions cut 6 bases from V and 2 bases from J, with 9 bases between. The CDR3 is 12 residues long. Germline V gene lookup returns CDR1 DFQATT and CDR2 SNEGSKA (reference sequence). The CDR3 DNA is TGCAGTGCGGGGCCTATCACAGATACGCAGTATTTT. Translation: CSAGPITDTQYF.

This clonotype was seen many times. This chain connects TRBV6-6 to TRBJ1-4; possible D gene TRBD1, 6 bases. The germline V gene has CDR1 MNHNY and CDR2 SVGAGI (reference sequence). Trimming took 6 bases from V and 1 from J, leaving 21 bases between them. This CDR3 has 18 amino acids. CDR3 sequence reads: CASSRQAPRSVTNEKLFF. CDR3 nucleotide sequence: TGTGCCAGCAGCCGACAGGCCCCCCGGAGTGTAACTAATGAAAAACTGTTTTTT.

This clonotype was counted only a few times. The rearrangement links TRBV20-1 to TRBJ2-5; D remains unclear. CDR1 and CDR2 (germline): DFQATT, SNEGSKA (reference sequence). CDR3 length: 16 amino acids. V was pared by 5 bases and J by 7 bases, with 26 bases between. The CDR3 region is CSAPWRAGYETGTQYF. The CDR3 nucleotides are TGCAGTGCTCCCTGGCGAGCTGGCTACGAAACGGGGACCCAGTACTTC.

CDR3 residues: CASSFRTGATGELFF. The CDR3 bases are TGTGCCAGCAGCTTCCGGACAGGGGCCACCGGGGAGCTGTTTTTT. The chain links TRBV7-9 to TRBJ2-2; TRBD1 aligns across 9 bases. Germline lookup yields CDR1 SEHNR and CDR2 FQNEAQ (reference sequence). V gave up 3 bases and J gave up 4 bases; unmatched junction bases: 3. This CDR3 contains 15 residues.

This clonotype has just a few counts. This rearrangement joins TRBV7-2 to TRBJ1-2, with 8 bases identical to TRBD1. This CDR3 is built from 15 residues. The V segment lost 4 bases and the J segment 4 bases; nucleotides outside the gene matches: 8. Per the germline V gene, CDR1 is SGHTA and CDR2 is FQGNSA. Written as DNA, the CDR3 is TGTGCCAGCAGCTCAGACAGGGGCGAGATCTATGGCTACACCTTC. This encodes CASSSDRGEIYGYTF.

The V gene is TRBV4-3, the J gene TRBJ1-2, with D unclear. Trimming cost V 0 bases and J 8 bases, with 16 bases left between them. This CDR3 is built from 15 residues. The germline V gene has CDR1 LGHNA and CDR2 YSLEER. The CDR3: CASSQDGDAIFGYTF. The CDR3, as DNA: TGCGCCAGCAGCCAAGATGGGGATGCCATCTTCGGCTACACCTTC.

This clonotype turned up a few times. The rearrangement links TRBV20-1 to TRBJ1-2, with no clear D. The CDR3 spans 14 residues. V dropped 4 bases and J dropped 5 bases, with 17 bases sitting between them. CDR1 DFQATT and CDR2 SNEGSKA come from the germline V gene (reference sequence). CDR3 in amino acids: CSAKPPGTGYGYTF. In nucleotides, the CDR3 is TGCAGTGCTAAACCCCCAGGAACGGGGTATGGCTACACCTTC.